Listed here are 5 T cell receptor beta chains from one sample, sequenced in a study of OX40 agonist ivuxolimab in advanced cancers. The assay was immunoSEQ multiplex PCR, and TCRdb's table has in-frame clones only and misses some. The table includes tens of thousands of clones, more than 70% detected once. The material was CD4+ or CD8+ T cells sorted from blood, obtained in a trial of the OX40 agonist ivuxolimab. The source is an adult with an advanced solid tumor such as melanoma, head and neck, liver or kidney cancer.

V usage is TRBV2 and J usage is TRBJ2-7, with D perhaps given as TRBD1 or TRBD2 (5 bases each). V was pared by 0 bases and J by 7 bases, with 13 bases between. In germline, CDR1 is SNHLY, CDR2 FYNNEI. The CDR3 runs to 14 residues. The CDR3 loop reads CASSEAGRYLEQYF. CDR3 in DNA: TGTGCCAGCAGTGAAGCGGGACGCTACTTGGAGCAGTACTTC.

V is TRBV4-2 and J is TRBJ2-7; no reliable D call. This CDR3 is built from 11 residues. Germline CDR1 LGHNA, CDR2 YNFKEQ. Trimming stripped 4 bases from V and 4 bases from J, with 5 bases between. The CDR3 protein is CASSLEYEQYF. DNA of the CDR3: TGTGCCAGCAGCCTTGAGTACGAGCAGTACTTC.

The CDR3 loop reads CASSQDPGLADNEQFF. The CDR3 DNA reads as TGTGCCAGCAGCCAAGACCCGGGACTAGCGGACAATGAGCAGTTCTTC. The chain employs TRBV4-2 and TRBJ2-1, with 11 nucleotides matching TRBD2. The CDR3 spans 16 residues. Germline V CDR1 and CDR2: LGHNA, YNFKEQ. V lost 0 bases to trimming and J lost 5 bases; unmatched junction nucleotides: 3.

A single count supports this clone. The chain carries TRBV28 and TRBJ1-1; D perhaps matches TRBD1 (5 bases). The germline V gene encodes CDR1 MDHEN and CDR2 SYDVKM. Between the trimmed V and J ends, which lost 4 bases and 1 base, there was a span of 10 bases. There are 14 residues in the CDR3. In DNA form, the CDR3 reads TGTGCCAGCAGTTCGGGGACGGGGAACACTGAAGCTTTCTTT. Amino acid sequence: CASSSGTGNTEAFF.

CDR3 bases: TGCACCAGCAGCCAAGGAGTGGGGGGGAAGGATGGCAATAGAGAGACCCAGTACTTC. Its translation is CTSSQGVGGKDGNRETQYF. The chain uses TRBV1 and TRBJ2-5; the table's D call TRBD2 went unverified against the DNA. TRBV1 is tagged as a pseudogene. This CDR3 is 19 amino acids long.